This entry features one T cell receptor (beta chain) sequence. Its antigen remains unknown. The assay ran at deep level. Sorted-subset replicate PCRs used 150 to 200 ng DNA, about 30,000 T cell genomes. Sequencing was performed with immunoSEQ multiplex PCR; in TCRdb, only in-frame clones are kept and a portion is missing. The table shows around 690,000 clones, with about 90% occurring only once. The entry originates in a study of shared clonotypes between healthy human individuals. Overall study results and limits: Depth of sequencing was expected to influence donor clonotype sharing.

The germline V gene has CDR1 LNHDA and CDR2 SQIVND (reference sequence). V lost 3 bases and J lost 5, with 14 bases in between. This CDR3 region has 14 residues. This receptor was obtained from a man younger than 35 in good health. Some clones in this sample may be carry-over from other donors' samples. The chain carries TRBV19 and TRBJ2-7; the D gene is possibly TRBD2 (6 bases). Sequences were obtained from memory CD8+ T cells from PBMCs. Noted subset: CD45RO+ cells pooled with CCR7-negative TemRA cells. The CDR3 protein is CASSMTLGGHEQYF. DNA of the CDR3: TGTGCCAGTAGTATGACCCTCGGAGGGCACGAGCAGTACTTC. The complete variable domain, with remaining parts taken from reference TRBV19 and TRBJ2-7, reads DGGITQSPKYLFRKEGQNVTLSCEQNLNHDAMYWYRQDPGQGLRLIYYSQIVNDFQKGDIAEGYSVSREKKESFPLTVTSAQKNPTAFYLCASSMTLGGHEQYFGPGTRLTVT.